One sample yielded the 30 T cell receptor beta chains listed below, sequenced in a study of CD8+CD57+ T cells in acquired aplastic anemia. The study profiled TCR beta VDJ and CDR3 using genomic DNA as template. TCRdb itself ran the reads through MiXCR, one entry per CDR3 protein. The sample lists about 150,000 distinct CDR3 sequences; 40% to 50% were seen once. CD8+CD57+ cell expansion had been shown by flow cytometry in patients chosen for sequencing. The sequenced material came from sorted CD4+, CD8+, or CD8+CD57+ T cells (not recorded which) from PBMCs. The source of these receptors is a human donor with aplastic anemia.

This clonotype showed up just a few times. The CDR3 DNA reads as TGTGCCAGCAGTGAAGCGTCGGCTAGCCAAGAGACCCAGTACTTC. Its translation is CASSEASASQETQYF. The rearrangement uses TRBV6-1 and TRBJ2-5; D unresolved. The germline V and J ends were trimmed by 0 bases and 1 base, with 9 bases remaining between them. Germline V gene lookup returns CDR1 MNHNS and CDR2 SASEGT. The CDR3 has 15 residues.

The chain links TRBV20-1 to TRBJ2-1; either TRBD1 or TRBD2 may fit D (5 bases each). The J call is in doubt because the DNA end fits TRBJ2-7 better. The CDR3 is 13 amino acids. CDR1 and CDR2 from the germline V gene are DFQATT and SNEGSKA (reference sequence). The CDR3 reads CSARGDVAYEQYF. The CDR3 DNA follows: TGCAGTGCTAGAGGGGACGTAGCCTACGAGCAGTACTTC.

This clonotype came up many times. V gene TRBV5-1 combines with J gene TRBJ1-2; 8 bases fit TRBD1. This CDR3 is 13 amino acids long. Germline trimming cut 1 base from V and 6 bases from J; bases unmatched to any gene: 2. The V gene's germline CDR1 is SGHRS and CDR2 YFSETQ. The CDR3 sequence is CASSLTTGDGYTF. The CDR3 DNA reads as TGCGCCAGCAGCTTGACGACAGGGGATGGCTACACCTTC.

This sequence joins TRBV7-6 and TRBJ2-5; TRBD2 matches at 10 bases. V gave up 5 bases and J gave up 4 bases; unmatched junction bases: 13. Per germline, CDR1 SGHVS and CDR2 FNYEAQ. This CDR3 spans 17 amino acids. CDR3 coding DNA: TGTGCCAGCAGCCAACCAAAATCGCTAGCGGGAGCAGAGACCCAGTACTTC. It is translated as CASSQPKSLAGAETQYF. The whole variable domain, remainder taken from reference TRBV7-6 and TRBJ2-5, is GAGVSQSPRYKVTKRGQDVALRCDPISGHVSLYWYRQALGQGPEFLTYFNYEAQQDKSGLPNDRFSAERPEGSISTLTIQRTEQRDSAMYRCASSQPKSLAGAETQYFGPGTRLLVL.

The sample holds a few counts of this clonotype. The J gene is TRBJ2-3, the V gene TRBV11-2; tentatively, D is TRBD2 (6 bases). The germline V and J ends were trimmed by 0 bases and 0 bases, with 13 bases remaining between them. The CDR3 extends over 17 amino acids. The germline CDR1 and CDR2 sequences are SGHAT and FQNNGV. The CDR3 here is CASSLDLWRESTDTQYF. CDR3 sequence (DNA): TGTGCCAGCAGCTTAGATCTTTGGAGGGAAAGCACAGATACGCAGTATTTT.

The J gene is TRBJ2-7, the V gene TRBV7-8, with D maybe TRBD2 (5 bases). The CDR3 covers 14 residues. V was shortened by 5 bases and J by 6 bases, with 17 bases between the two germline ends. CDR1 and CDR2 from the germline V gene are SGHVS and FQNEAQ. The CDR3 sequence: CASSHIKSGGEQYF. CDR3 nucleotide sequence: TGTGCCAGCAGCCACATTAAGAGCGGAGGCGAGCAGTACTTC.

This clonotype occurred many times. The chain recombines TRBV4-1 with TRBJ2-7; D is ambiguous. Trimming left V 0 bases short and J 0 bases short, with 12 bases between. Germline loops: CDR1 MGHRA, CDR2 YSYEKL. This CDR3 is built from 16 residues. The CDR3 DNA reads as TGCGCCAGCAGCCAAGATCGCGCAGAACGCTCCTACGAGCAGTACTTC. Its translation is CASSQDRAERSYEQYF.

This clonotype has at least ten counts. The chain uses TRBV9 and TRBJ2-3; 7 bases are a match to TRBD1. CDR1 is SGDLS and CDR2 is YYNGEE in the germline V gene. V lost 2 bases, J lost 6 bases, and 15 bases stayed unmatched. CDR3 length equals 17 residues. The CDR3 region has the DNA TGTGCCAGCAGCGTCCTAGACAGGGTGGGACGGTCGGATACGCAGTATTTT. Protein sequence: CASSVLDRVGRSDTQYF.

There are many counts of this clonotype. The chain is built from TRBV10-1 and TRBJ1-5; weak D call: TRBD1 (5 bases). Trimming removed 11 bases from V and 10 bases from J, with 21 bases in between. The CDR3 runs to 13 residues. In germline, CDR1 is WNHNN, CDR2 SYGVQD (reference sequence). CDR3 protein: CAPTGTRWVPQHF. CDR3 nucleotide sequence: TGCGCCCCAACCGGGACGCGGTGGGTTCCCCAGCATTTT.

In this sample, this clonotype turned up many times. This chain links TRBV2 with TRBJ2-3; TRBD2 agrees at 12 bases. Germline V gene sequence: CDR1 SNHLY, CDR2 FYNNEI. CDR3 length: 16 amino acids. V dropped 3 bases and J dropped 0; count of bases not matched to a gene: 1. The CDR3, as DNA: TGTGCCAGCAGTGATACTAGCGGGGGGAGCACAGATACGCAGTATTTT. Amino acid sequence: CASSDTSGGSTDTQYF.

Many counts were recorded for this clonotype. The V gene is TRBV11-2, the J gene TRBJ2-3; a possible D gene is TRBD1 (6 bases). Trimming stripped 1 base from V and 2 bases from J, with 10 bases between. Germline V gives CDR1 SGHAT, CDR2 FQNNGV. The length of the CDR3 is 15 residues. In DNA, the CDR3 is TGTGCCAGCAGCTTAGGGACAGCTAACACAGATACGCAGTATTTT. It translates to CASSLGTANTDTQYF.

This clonotype was observed a single time. CDR3 DNA: TGCGCCAGCAGCCAAGCAGTACGACAGCCCCAGCATTTT. Translated: CASSQAVRQPQHF. The chain combines TRBV4-3 with TRBJ1-5; D is ambiguous. The germline V gene has CDR1 LGHNA and CDR2 YSLEER. V was trimmed by 1 base and J by 7 bases, leaving 8 bases between them. This CDR3 comprises 13 residues.

This clonotype was seen many times. J is TRBJ2-5 and V is TRBV6-2 or TRBV6-3; D may be TRBD2 (5 bases). V lost 0 bases to trimming and J lost 2 bases, with 7 bases between them. Germline V lookup: CDR1 MNHEY, CDR2 SVGEGT. This CDR3 has 14 residues. In DNA, the CDR3 is TGTGCCAGCAGTTACTCGGGAGCACAAGAGACCCAGTACTTC. It specifies CASSYSGAQETQYF.

As to this clonotype: This could be a read error, since a much larger clone is one nucleotide away. The CDR3 region is CASSPSLWREGQETQYF. The CDR3 coding sequence is TGTGCCAGCAGTCCTTCTCTATGGCGGGAGGGCCAAGAGACCCAGTACTTC. The J gene is TRBJ2-5, the V gene TRBV6-1; 9 positions agree with TRBD2. The CDR3 extends over 17 amino acids. Germline CDR1 is MNHNS and CDR2 is SASEGT. Trimming removed 5 bases from V and 1 base from J; junction bases left unmatched: 11.

This chain links TRBV7-6 with TRBJ2-2; D remains unclear. V shed 5 bases and J shed 4 bases, with 8 bases lying between them. CDR1 SGHVS and CDR2 FNYEAQ come from the germline V gene. There are 13 residues in the CDR3. In DNA, the CDR3 is TGTGCCAGCAGCCGAGACCTCACCGGGGAGCTGTTTTTT. Amino acid sequence: CASSRDLTGELFF.

This clonotype has just a few counts. This chain connects TRBV11-2 to TRBJ2-1; TRBD2 matches at 10 bases. Germline CDR1 reads SGHAT; CDR2 reads FQNNGV. CDR3 length: 15 amino acids. V shed 8 bases, J shed 4 bases, and the junction held 8 bases outside the gene matches. In nucleotides, the CDR3 is TGTGCCAGCTGCTGGGGAGCGGGAGGGTACAATGAGCAGTTCTTC. Amino acid sequence: CASCWGAGGYNEQFF. Combining the CDR3 with reference TRBV11-2 and TRBJ2-1 gives the whole variable domain EAGVAQSPRYKIIEKRQSVAFWCNPISGHATLYWYQQILGQGPKLLIQFQNNGVVDDSQLPKDRFSAERLKGVDSTLKIQPAKLEDSAVYLCASCWGAGGYNEQFFGPGTRLTVL.

On this clonotype: A much bigger clone sits one base away, suggesting this may be a read error. CDR3 residues: CACSVAVSSGNTIYF. The DNA of the CDR3 is TGTGCCTGCAGCGTAGCGGTCAGCTCTGGAAACACCATATATTTT. The rearrangement uses TRBV9 and TRBJ1-3; no firm D call. CDR3 size: 15 residues. CDR1 and CDR2 (germline): SGDLS, YYNGEE.

The chain carries TRBV15 and TRBJ2-7, with TRBD2 identical over 7 bases. The V gene's germline CDR1 is LNHNV and CDR2 YYDKDF (reference sequence). Unmatched junction bases numbered 8, after V lost 0 bases and J lost 3 bases. CDR3 length: 16 amino acids. Here the CDR3 reads CATSRDQPGLSYEQYF. CDR3 sequence (DNA): TGTGCCACCAGCAGAGATCAGCCGGGACTAAGCTACGAGCAGTACTTC.

This clonotype has at least ten counts. One end of the junction varies from germline; a read error may be responsible. CDR3 bases: TGCAGCGTTGATCTTTGGCAGAACACTGACGCTTTCTTT. It yields the protein CSVDLWQNTDAFF. The V and J genes are TRBV29-1 and TRBJ1-1; D gene unclear. Germline CDR1 is SQVTM and CDR2 is ANQGSEA. The CDR3 covers 13 residues.

There are many counts of this clonotype. The conserved closing phenylalanine or tryptophan is absent in this CDR3, likely reflecting a read error. The chain recombines TRBV2 with TRBJ1-2; unclear D gene. V dropped 2 bases and J dropped 4 bases, with 11 bases sitting between them. The CDR3 loop spans 14 amino acids. CDR1 SNHLY and CDR2 FYNNEI come from the germline V gene. The CDR3 DNA follows: TGTGCCAGCAGTGAATTAGCCCGGAGCTATGGCTACACCCTC. The encoded protein is CASSELARSYGYTL.

The sample holds a few counts of this clonotype. The CDR3 sequence: CASSPGNSGNTIYF. DNA for the CDR3: TGTGCCAGCAGTCCGGGGAACTCTGGAAACACCATATATTTT. This rearrangement joins TRBV6-1 to TRBJ1-3; no reliable D call. CDR1 and CDR2 (germline): MNHNS, SASEGT. Trimming pared 5 bases from V and 0 bases from J, leaving 8 bases between. The CDR3 runs to 14 residues.

The chain couples TRBV29-1 to TRBJ2-1, with D possibly TRBD2 on 5 matching bases. This CDR3 region has 13 residues. Trimming pared 1 base from V and 4 bases from J, leaving 8 bases between. The germline V gene encodes CDR1 SQVTM and CDR2 ANQGSEA. CDR3 sequence (DNA): TGCAGCGTTGAAGGGACTTCGTACAATGAGCAGTTCTTC. This gives the protein CSVEGTSYNEQFF.

This sequence joins TRBV5-6 and TRBJ2-5; D gene uncertain. The V end lost 0 bases, the J end lost 8 bases, and 11 bases lay between the germline ends. CDR1 is SGHDT, CDR2 YYEEEE, per germline. This CDR3 region has 13 residues. The CDR3 here is CASSLGSMVTQYF. The DNA of the CDR3 is TGTGCCAGCAGCTTGGGAAGTATGGTCACCCAGTACTTC.

This clonotype was found once. This chain connects TRBV24-1 to TRBJ2-5; TRBD1 might be the D (6 bases). V was trimmed by 4 bases and J by 1 base, leaving 12 bases between them. This CDR3 comprises 15 residues. In germline, CDR1 is KGHDR, CDR2 SFDVKD. The CDR3 reads CATSERLGAQETQYF. The DNA for the CDR3 is TGTGCCACCAGTGAGCGCTTGGGGGCCCAAGAGACCCAGTACTTC.

This clonotype showed up just a few times. The chain is built from TRBV24-1 and TRBJ2-7; 11 nucleotides align to TRBD2. CDR3 length: 15 residues. Looked up from germline, CDR1 is KGHDR and CDR2 is SFDVKD. V shed 4 bases and J 4 bases; nucleotides not matched to a gene: 5. CDR3 nucleotides: TGTGCCACCAGTGAAACAACTAGCGGGAGTTACGAGCAGTACTTC. As protein: CATSETTSGSYEQYF.

This clonotype was counted at least ten times. The chain combines TRBV11-2 with TRBJ2-1; TRBD2 aligns across 9 bases. Germline trimming cut 5 bases from V and 6 bases from J; bases unmatched to any gene: 8. CDR1 and CDR2 (germline): SGHAT, FQNNGV. The CDR3 contains 15 residues. The CDR3 sequence: CASSLSGRPLNEQFF. The CDR3 DNA follows: TGTGCCAGCAGCCTAAGCGGGAGGCCCCTCAATGAGCAGTTCTTC.

Only a few counts were recorded for this clonotype. This chain links TRBV5-1 with TRBJ1-1; no reliable D call. CDR3 length: 13 amino acids. Germline loops: CDR1 SGHRS, CDR2 YFSETQ. V lost 2 bases to trimming and J lost 0 bases, with 5 bases between them. This CDR3 reads CASSFEMNTEAFF. The CDR3 coding sequence is TGCGCCAGCAGCTTTGAAATGAACACTGAAGCTTTCTTT.

This clonotype appeared a few times. One junction end does not reproduce the germline sequence, and a read error may be involved. The chain joins TRBV27 to TRBJ1-5, with TRBD1 as a possible D gene (5 bases). Germline loops: CDR1 MNHEY, CDR2 SMNVEV (reference sequence). This CDR3 comprises 15 residues. The CDR3 is CASTPSWGGNQLQHF. CDR3 nucleotides: TGTGCCAGCACTCCATCTTGGGGGGGAAATCAGCTCCAGCATTTT.

Note on this clonotype: This may be a read error: a much more frequent sequence differs by one nucleotide. The CDR3 end shows no conserved phenylalanine or tryptophan, and so a read error is likely. The gene calls are TRBV14 and TRBJ1-1; TRBD1 is a possible D gene (6 bases). CDR1 and CDR2 from the germline V gene are SGHDN and FVKESK. Trimming took off 1 base at V and 6 bases at J, with 15 bases between the two ends. The CDR3 is 15 amino acids. This chain's CDR3 is CASSQAAGGLPEAFL. The CDR3 DNA is TGTGCCAGCAGCCAAGCGGCCGGGGGGCTTCCTGAAGCTTTCCTT.

Regarding this clonotype: One end of the junction fails to match germline, which may point to a read error. The genes are TRBV24-1 and TRBJ2-1; 7 bases fit TRBD1. CDR1 is KGHDR, CDR2 SFDVKD, per germline. The CDR3 spans 15 residues. Here the CDR3 reads CATSDSETGDNERFF. CDR3 nucleotides: TGTGCCACCAGTGATTCCGAAACAGGGGACAATGAGCGGTTCTTC.